The 28 T cell receptor beta chains in this list originate from one sample, sequenced in a study of radiation and T cells in renal cell carcinoma. Treatment meaning: 15 Gy SBRT to primary tumor, nephrectomy 4 weeks later. Produced via immunoSEQ multiplex PCR; TCRdb's table is partial and in-frame only. The sample lists tens of thousands of clones; 40% to 55% were seen once. The source material was tumor tissue, sampled from a patient whose treatment included radiotherapy and nephrectomy. The source is a woman between 50 and 59 years old with renal cell carcinoma.

The chain recombines TRBV28 with TRBJ1-1; the D gene is possibly TRBD1 (5 bases). Trimming removed 4 bases at V and 0 bases at J, with 6 bases between. The CDR3 covers 13 residues. Germline lookup yields CDR1 MDHEN and CDR2 SYDVKM. The CDR3 DNA is TGTGCCAGCAGTTCGGGGGTGAACACTGAAGCTTTCTTT. Translating it yields CASSSGVNTEAFF.

The rearrangement joins TRBV2 to TRBJ1-3; 7 bases fit TRBD1. V lost 5 bases and J lost 4; bases outside the gene matches: 5. CDR3 size: 14 residues. Germline CDR1 and CDR2: SNHLY and FYNNEI. DNA for the CDR3: TGTGCCAGCAGTACCTCGACAGGGGGAAACACCATATATTTT. It encodes CASSTSTGGNTIYF. Full variable domain (rest looked up from reference TRBV2 and TRBJ1-3): EPEVTQTPSHQVTQMGQEVILRCVPISNHLYFYWYRQILGQKVEFLVSFYNNEISEKSEIFDDQFSVERPDGSNFTLKIRSTKLEDSAMYFCASSTSTGGNTIYFGEGSWLTVV.

This clone turned up a few times. This chain connects TRBV5-1 to TRBJ2-5; 7 positions agree with TRBD1. The CDR3 totals 16 residues. The germline CDR1 and CDR2 sequences are SGHRS and YFSETQ. The J segment lost 2 bases and the V segment lost 0 bases, leaving 7 bases of the junction unmatched. The CDR3, as DNA: TGCGCCAGCAGCTTGGTCGGGACAGATATTCAAGAGACCCAGTACTTC. It translates to CASSLVGTDIQETQYF.

The chain uses TRBV19 and TRBJ2-1, with D unresolved. The CDR3 totals 17 residues. Germline V gene data show CDR1 as LNHDA and CDR2 as SQIVND (reference sequence). V dropped 0 bases and J dropped 0 bases, with 12 bases sitting between them. The CDR3 sequence is CASSIEGPRSSYNEQFF. The DNA of the CDR3 is TGTGCCAGTAGTATAGAGGGTCCCCGAAGCTCCTACAATGAGCAGTTCTTC.

This clone was detected many times. This chain connects TRBV4-3 to TRBJ2-7, with D possibly being TRBD1 (5 bases). Per the germline V gene, CDR1 is LGHNA and CDR2 is YSLEER. Trimming stripped 0 bases from V and 3 bases from J, with 15 bases between. There are 16 residues in the CDR3. In nucleotides, the CDR3 is TGCGCCAGCAGCCAAGATGTGGTAGGGGTTGGCTACGAGCAGTACTTC. Protein: CASSQDVVGVGYEQYF.

This clone is medium-sized within its sample. The chain links TRBV2 to TRBJ1-2; the D gene is possibly TRBD1 (6 bases). The CDR3 has 14 residues. From germline, CDR1 is SNHLY and CDR2 FYNNEI. Trimming pared 3 bases from V and 5 bases from J, leaving 13 bases between. The CDR3 here is CASSDTGGSYGYTF. In nucleotides, the CDR3 is TGTGCCAGCAGTGACACGGGGGGCTCATATGGCTACACCTTC. The full variable domain, rest sourced from reference TRBV2 and TRBJ1-2, is EPEVTQTPSHQVTQMGQEVILRCVPISNHLYFYWYRQILGQKVEFLVSFYNNEISEKSEIFDDQFSVERPDGSNFTLKIRSTKLEDSAMYFCASSDTGGSYGYTFGSGTRLTVV.

The chain is built from TRBV4-3 and TRBJ2-7, with 9 nucleotides matching TRBD1. V lost 3 bases and J lost 5; bases outside the gene matches: 8. From germline, CDR1 is LGHNA and CDR2 YSLEER. The CDR3 consists of 15 residues. The CDR3 DNA reads TGCGCCAGCAGCCAGTATCCGGGACAGGGCCACGAGCAGTACTTC. Its protein is CASSQYPGQGHEQYF.

This clone is medium-sized (0.01 to 0.1%) by share. The genes are TRBV19 and TRBJ1-1; D ambiguous. V lost 3 bases and J 3 bases, leaving 5 bases between the germline ends. Germline V gene sequence: CDR1 LNHDA, CDR2 SQIVND (reference sequence). The CDR3 has 12 amino acids. The CDR3 nucleotides read TGTGCCAGTAGTATTGGGCACACTGAAGCTTTCTTT. It codes for CASSIGHTEAFF.

This clone was seen a few times. At the DNA level, this CDR3 is encoded by other sequences in the same sample as well. This chain uses TRBV9 with TRBJ1-2; D may be TRBD1 (5 bases). V was trimmed by 0 bases and J by 4 bases, leaving 13 bases between them. The CDR3 covers 15 residues. Germline-derived CDR1 and CDR2 are SGDLS and YYNGEE. The CDR3 region is CASSVAEGWVYGYTF. The DNA of the CDR3 is TGTGCCAGCAGCGTAGCCGAGGGGTGGGTCTATGGCTACACCTTC.

The chain carries TRBV29-1 and TRBJ1-2; TRBD1 agrees at 9 bases. The germline CDR1 and CDR2 sequences are SQVTM and ANQGSEA. The length of the CDR3 is 15 residues. The junction had 10 bases not matched to a gene; V was cut back by 1 base and J by 7 bases. As DNA, the CDR3 is TGCAGCGTTGAAGCTCGGGACAGGGTTTATTCTGGCTACACCTTC. This sequence encodes CSVEARDRVYSGYTF.

V gene TRBV14 combines with J gene TRBJ1-3, with D tentatively TRBD1 (6 bases). Trimming pared 1 base from V and 2 bases from J, leaving 9 bases between. CDR3 length: 15 amino acids. CDR1 and CDR2 (germline): SGHDN, FVKESK. In nucleotides, the CDR3 is TGTGCCAGCAGCCAAGCTCAGGGGCCTGGAAACACCATATATTTT. It yields the protein CASSQAQGPGNTIYF.

This chain joins TRBV9 and TRBJ2-1; D remains ambiguous. In germline, CDR1 is SGDLS, CDR2 YYNGEE. Trimming took off 2 bases at V and 8 bases at J, with 14 bases between the two ends. The CDR3 runs to 14 residues. The DNA of the CDR3 is TGTGCCAGCAGCGTGCGCCCTAGAGAAGATGAGCAGTTCTTC. It encodes CASSVRPREDEQFF.

This clone showed up just a few times. V is TRBV19 and J is TRBJ2-2, with 7 bases lining up with TRBD1. The CDR3 has 14 amino acids. CDR1 and CDR2 from the germline V gene are LNHDA and SQIVND (reference sequence). V lost 5 bases, J lost 6 bases, and 6 bases stayed unmatched. Here the CDR3 reads CASSLTGIAGELFF. As DNA, the CDR3 is TGTGCCAGTAGTCTGACAGGGATAGCCGGGGAGCTGTTTTTT.

This clone was observed a few times. The chain has TRBV11-2 and TRBJ1-6; 8 nucleotides agree with TRBD1. The CDR3 loop spans 15 amino acids. Germline trimming cut 5 bases from V and 7 bases from J; bases unmatched to any gene: 7. The germline V gene has CDR1 SGHAT and CDR2 FQNNGV. The CDR3 region has the DNA TGTGCCAGCAGCGACAGGGGTTGGGGGAATTCACCCCTCCACTTT. Translated, it gives CASSDRGWGNSPLHF.

The rearrangement joins TRBV7-9 to TRBJ2-4; no firm D call. Germline V gene sequence: CDR1 SEHNR, CDR2 FQNEAQ (reference sequence). Deletions cut 3 bases from V and 0 bases from J, with 6 bases between. The CDR3 is 14 residues long. The DNA for the CDR3 is TGTGCCAGCAGCTTCGGCTTAGCCAAAAACATTCAGTACTTC. Translation gives CASSFGLAKNIQYF.

The chain combines TRBV7-2 with TRBJ1-2, with 7 bases lining up with TRBD1. Germline V gives CDR1 SGHTA, CDR2 FQGNSA. This CDR3 has 13 amino acids. Unmatched junction bases numbered 8, after V lost 5 bases and J lost 8 bases. CDR3 amino acids: CASSPAGGWGYTF. Here the CDR3 DNA reads TGTGCCAGCAGCCCAGCAGGGGGGTGGGGCTACACCTTC.

The chain has TRBV6-1 and TRBJ1-1; TRBD1 matches at 9 bases. V was clipped by 6 bases and J by 3 bases; unmatched bases: 5. This CDR3 has 14 residues. Germline V gene sequence: CDR1 MNHNS, CDR2 SASEGT. This chain's CDR3 is CASRDRGGYTEAFF. The CDR3 nucleotides read TGTGCCAGCAGGGACAGGGGCGGGTACACTGAAGCTTTCTTT.

CDR3 bases: TGCGCCAGCAGCCTCGGGACCGTGGGGACCGCTGGCTACACCTTC. This sequence encodes CASSLGTVGTAGYTF. This chain uses TRBV4-3 with TRBJ1-2; TRBD1 might be the D (5 bases). V was shortened by 4 bases and J by 7 bases, with 19 bases between the two germline ends. Per the germline V gene, CDR1 is LGHNA and CDR2 is YSLEER. The CDR3 length is 15 residues.

The chain links TRBV6-1 to TRBJ1-3; no clear D. Trimming stripped 0 bases from V and 4 bases from J, with 10 bases between. Germline assignment: CDR1 MNHNS and CDR2 SASEGT. CDR3 length equals 15 residues. In nucleotides, the CDR3 is TGTGCCAGCAGTGAAGCGGTGGGTGTCGGAAACACCATATATTTT. Protein: CASSEAVGVGNTIYF.

This clone occurred a few times. The V gene is TRBV7-2, the J gene TRBJ1-2; 8 nucleotides line up with TRBD1. This CDR3 has 15 amino acids. CDR1 and CDR2 from the germline V gene are SGHTA and FQGNSA. V shed 2 bases, J shed 6 bases, and the junction held 8 bases outside the gene matches. The CDR3, as DNA: TGTGCCAGCAGCTTATCCCCGGGACAGGAGGATGGCTACACCTTC. Its translation is CASSLSPGQEDGYTF.

This clone was counted only a few times. This chain joins TRBV7-8 and TRBJ2-1; 12 nucleotides line up with TRBD1. Germline CDR1 and CDR2: SGHVS and FQNEAQ. Trimming cost V 5 bases and J 2 bases; bases outside gene matches: 7. This CDR3 has 17 residues. In DNA, the CDR3 is TGTGCCAGCAGCGTAGGGGGACAGGGGGCTACCTACAATGAGCAGTTCTTC. This sequence encodes CASSVGGQGATYNEQFF.

The sample holds a few counts of this clone. The rearrangement links TRBV6-5 to TRBJ1-6; D gene uncertain. Germline CDR1 MNHEY, CDR2 SVGAGI. This CDR3 is 16 amino acids long. Between the trimmed V and J ends, which lost 1 base and 5 bases, there was a span of 12 bases. The CDR3 region is CASSYFIPRDNSPLHF. DNA of the CDR3: TGTGCCAGCAGTTACTTTATACCCCGGGATAATTCACCCCTCCACTTT.

This clone has only a few counts. The rearrangement uses TRBV27 and TRBJ2-1, with 7 bases identical to TRBD1. CDR1 and CDR2 (germline): MNHEY, SMNVEV (reference sequence). Losses at the gene ends were 3 bases for V and 5 bases for J; bases not matched to a gene: 7. This CDR3 is 15 amino acids long. The CDR3 region is CASSFPGQINNEQFF. In DNA, the CDR3 is TGTGCCAGCAGTTTCCCGGGACAGATCAACAATGAGCAGTTCTTC.

This rearrangement joins TRBV2 to TRBJ2-7; the match to TRBD1 covers 7 bases. The CDR3 is 13 residues long. V was pared by 6 bases and J by 2 bases, with 4 bases of the junction left unmatched. Germline V gene data show CDR1 as SNHLY and CDR2 as FYNNEI. The CDR3 DNA is TGTGCCAGCAGCTTCGGACAGGCCTACGAGCAGTACTTC. Protein sequence: CASSFGQAYEQYF.

The rearrangement joins TRBV10-3 to TRBJ2-3; possibly TRBD1 or TRBD2 for D (5 bases each). Trimming left V 0 bases short and J 2 bases short, with 12 bases between. This CDR3 is 16 amino acids long. CDR1 is ENHRY, CDR2 SYGVKD, per germline. The CDR3 DNA reads as TGTGCCATCAGTGAGTCGCCCCCCGGGACCACAGATACGCAGTATTTT. Encoded protein: CAISESPPGTTDTQYF.

V usage is TRBV9 and J usage is TRBJ2-2; unclear D gene. The V end lost 1 base, the J end lost 4 bases, and 5 bases lay between the germline ends. Germline lookup yields CDR1 SGDLS and CDR2 YYNGEE. The length of the CDR3 is 13 residues. Here the CDR3 reads CASSVRPTGELFF. The CDR3 coding sequence is TGTGCCAGCAGCGTAAGGCCCACCGGGGAGCTGTTTTTT.

J is TRBJ1-2 and V is TRBV5-4; 9 bases agree with TRBD1. The CDR3 covers 14 residues. CDR1 and CDR2 (germline): SGHNT, YYREEE (reference sequence). Losses at the gene ends were 0 bases for V and 6 bases for J; bases not matched to a gene: 3. Here the CDR3 DNA reads TGTGCCAGCAGCTTGGATGGACAGGGGCATGGCTACACCTTC. This sequence encodes CASSLDGQGHGYTF.

This clone counts as medium-sized. V is TRBV4-3 and J is TRBJ2-1; D remains unclear. V was cut by 4 bases and J by 5 bases, with 12 bases left in between. The CDR3 has 14 residues. CDR1 is LGHNA, CDR2 YSLEER, per germline. The CDR3 sequence is CASSPGLANNEQFF. The CDR3 DNA is TGCGCCAGCAGCCCGGGCCTGGCCAACAATGAGCAGTTCTTC.